This T cell receptor beta chain appears in the sequencing data of a study of cytomegalovirus exposure and HLA in healthy donors. CDR1 is KGHSH, CDR2 LQKENI, per germline. V lost 0 bases to trimming and J lost 5 bases, with 16 bases between them. This CDR3 is 16 amino acids long. The PCR ran on 60 Vbeta and 13 Jbeta primers. TCRdb keeps only in-frame clones here, not all; method: immunoSEQ multiplex PCR. The sample lists roughly 71,000 clones, just under 75% occurring once. This clonotype was sampled from a human donor in good health. The sequencing input was PBMCs. The rearrangement uses TRBV18 and TRBJ1-2; no clear D gene. The CDR3 region is CASSPPGGEPSYGYTF. CDR3 DNA sequence: TGTGCCAGCTCACCACCGGGTGGAGAGCCTTCTTATGGCTACACCTTC.